The rows below give T cell receptor beta chains drawn from one sample of a study of cytomegalovirus exposure and HLA in healthy donors. This table comes from immunoSEQ multiplex PCR, and its TCRdb copy is limited to in-frame clones, with some not included. This table holds around 140,000 clones, over 60% found once. The source material was PBMCs. Receptor source: a female donor in good health and CMV-seropositive. Both conserved end residues are part of each CDR3. Not all rows give a size; the values are once, few, many and, for expanded clones, a class.

clone_size	j_call	v_call	cdr3_aa
NA	TRBJ1-1	TRBV18	CASVARGRRGTEAFF
NA	TRBJ2-1	TRBV27	CASSLSGGPYNEQFF
NA	NA	TRBV6-1	CASSVGLSYEQYF
NA	TRBJ2-2	TRBV27	CASRPGLAGYTGELFF
NA	TRBJ1-1	TRBV9	CASSPDRETEAFF
NA	TRBJ2-1	TRBV2	CASSGGQSSYNEQFF
NA	TRBJ2-7	TRBV6-5	CASSPKTSGGYEQYF
NA	TRBJ1-5	TRBV6-6	CASSFKPGQVNQPQHF
few	TRBJ2-2	TRBV7-6	CASSLWGEAGELFF
NA	TRBJ2-5	TRBV7-2	CASSRSGQETQYF
NA	TRBJ1-5	TRBV28	CASRADRGSNQPQHF
few	TRBJ1-4	TRBV6-5	CASSTSRGEKLFF
NA	TRBJ2-3	TRBV29-1	CSVELGGVGLSTRVWRTQYF
NA	TRBJ2-5	TRBV6-5	CASRISGMKTQYF
NA	TRBJ2-1	TRBV5-1	CASSLEEHGTGPPYNEQFF
NA	TRBJ2-1	TRBV20-1	CSARTGIGQFF
NA	TRBJ1-4	TRBV2	CASSVPGTASTQYVNEKLFF
NA	TRBJ1-4	TRBV4-1	CASSQRQGLEKLFF
NA	TRBJ2-1	TRBV15	CATSRDRTGGLNEQFF
NA	TRBJ1-3	TRBV9	CASSVEDYSGNTIYF
few	TRBJ1-2	TRBV9	CASSATGDYGYTF
NA	TRBJ2-1	TRBV7-9	CATRERGGLNNEQFF
NA	TRBJ2-2	TRBV28	CASRRTITGELFF
NA	TRBJ2-7	TRBV6-5	CAASGDTYEQYF
once	TRBJ1-5	TRBV7-8	CASSRTGRGNQPQHF
once	TRBJ1-1	TRBV5-1	CASSLGAGTEAFF
NA	TRBJ1-2	TRBV5-4	CASSLGGRGSNYGYTF
NA	TRBJ2-7	TRBV5-1	CASSLNLGAGLDEQYF
NA	TRBJ1-3	TRBV6-5	CASVPGSGNTIYF
few	TRBJ2-7	TRBV6-1	CASSSSGTGTYEQYF
NA	TRBJ1-1	TRBV7-9	CASSPRNTEAFF
NA	TRBJ2-7	TRBV12-1	CATEDPGHLYEQYF
NA	TRBJ1-2	TRBV6-1	CASSRSDGYTF
NA	TRBJ2-3	TRBV6-1	CASSDLWTSGSTDTQYF
few	TRBJ2-7	TRBV7-2	CASSSASGRFYEQYF
NA	TRBJ2-1	TRBV5-6	CASSYRDRAHNEQFF
NA	TRBJ2-1	TRBV19	CASSNQLAGVHNEQFF
once	TRBJ2-1	TRBV29-1	CSVPRGSSYNEQFF
NA	TRBJ1-1	TRBV6-1	CASGRTGVVSTEAFF
NA	TRBJ2-2	TRBV19	CASRGTVNTGELFF
NA	TRBJ1-2	TRBV29-1	CSVEGDRDRGGYTF
once	TRBJ1-1	TRBV10-2	CASSDEGALTEAFF
NA	TRBJ2-7	TRBV9	CASSGTQGTSYEQYF
NA	TRBJ2-2	TRBV5-1	CASSFRPDRGTGELFF
NA	TRBJ2-5	TRBV6-5	CASSYGEVEETQYF
NA	TRBJ2-7	TRBV29-1	CSGGQFSYEQYF
many	TRBJ1-5	TRBV2	CASSDTGNQPQHF
NA	TRBJ1-5	TRBV7-9	CASSLATGGQPQHF
NA	TRBJ2-5	TRBV4-2	CASSQGDSQETQYF
once	TRBJ1-3	TRBV9	CASSVGQGRRNTIYF
once	TRBJ2-1	TRBV18	CASSPNGAGGNNEQFF
NA	TRBJ1-2	TRBV16	CASSQYQTGRGYTF
NA	TRBJ1-2	TRBV7-2	CASSLASGSGYTF
NA	TRBJ2-3	TRBV9	CASSVTGGADTQYF
few	TRBJ2-5	TRBV4-2	CASSQDLGTSGDQETQYF
NA	TRBJ2-1	TRBV2	CASLIAGNYNEQFF
NA	TRBJ1-2	TRBV5-4	CASSHDRFNYGYTF
NA	TRBJ1-2	TRBV28	CASSFMGANGYTF